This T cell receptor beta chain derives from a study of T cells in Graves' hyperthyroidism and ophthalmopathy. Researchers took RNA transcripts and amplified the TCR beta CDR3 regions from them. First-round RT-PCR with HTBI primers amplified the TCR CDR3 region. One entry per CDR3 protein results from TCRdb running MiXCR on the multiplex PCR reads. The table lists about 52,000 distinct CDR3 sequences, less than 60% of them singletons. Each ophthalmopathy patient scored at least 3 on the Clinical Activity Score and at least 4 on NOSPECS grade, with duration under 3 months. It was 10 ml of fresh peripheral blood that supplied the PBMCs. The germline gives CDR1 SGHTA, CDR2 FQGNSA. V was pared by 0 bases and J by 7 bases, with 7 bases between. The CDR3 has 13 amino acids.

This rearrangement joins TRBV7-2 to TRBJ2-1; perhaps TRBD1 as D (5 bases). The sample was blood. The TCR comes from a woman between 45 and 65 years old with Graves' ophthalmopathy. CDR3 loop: CASSLATVNEQFF. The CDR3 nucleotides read TGTGCCAGCAGCTTAGCGACAGTTAATGAGCAGTTCTTC.